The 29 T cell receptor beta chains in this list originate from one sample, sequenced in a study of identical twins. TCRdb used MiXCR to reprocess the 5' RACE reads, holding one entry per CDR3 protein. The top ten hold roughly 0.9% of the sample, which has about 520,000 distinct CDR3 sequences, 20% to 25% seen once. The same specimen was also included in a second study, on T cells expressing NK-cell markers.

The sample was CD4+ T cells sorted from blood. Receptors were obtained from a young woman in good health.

This chain's CDR3 is CASSTTSGLSGANVLTF. The CDR3 nucleotides read TGTGCCAGCAGCACGACTAGCGGCCTCTCTGGGGCCAACGTCCTGACTTTC. The chain is built from TRBV7-8 and TRBJ2-6; TRBD2 aligns across 9 bases. The CDR3 has 17 residues. The junction had 5 bases not matched to a gene; V was cut back by 5 bases and J by 0 bases. The V gene's germline CDR1 is SGHVS and CDR2 FQNEAQ.

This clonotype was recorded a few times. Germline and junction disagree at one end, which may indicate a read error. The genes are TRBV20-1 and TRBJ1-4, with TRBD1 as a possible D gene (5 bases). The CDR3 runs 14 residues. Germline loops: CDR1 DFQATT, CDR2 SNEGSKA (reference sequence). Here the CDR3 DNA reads TGCAGTGCAAATTTCAGGGCGGTCAATGGTGGGAAGCTTTTT. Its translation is CSANFRAVNGGKLF.

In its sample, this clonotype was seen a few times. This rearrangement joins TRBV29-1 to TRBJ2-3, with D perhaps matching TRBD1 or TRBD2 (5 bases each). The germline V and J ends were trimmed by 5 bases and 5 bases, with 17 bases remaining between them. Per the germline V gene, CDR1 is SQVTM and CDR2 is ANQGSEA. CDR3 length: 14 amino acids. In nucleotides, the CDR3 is TGCAGCGTTTGGGACGCCCGGAGGAGAGATACGCAGTATTTT. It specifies CSVWDARRRDTQYF.

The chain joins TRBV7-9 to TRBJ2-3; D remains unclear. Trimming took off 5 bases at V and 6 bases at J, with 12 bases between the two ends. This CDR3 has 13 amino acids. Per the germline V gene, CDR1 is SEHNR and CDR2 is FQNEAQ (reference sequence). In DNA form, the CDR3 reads TGTGCCAGCAGCCCCTCCCAGGCCGATACGCAGTATTTT. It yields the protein CASSPSQADTQYF.

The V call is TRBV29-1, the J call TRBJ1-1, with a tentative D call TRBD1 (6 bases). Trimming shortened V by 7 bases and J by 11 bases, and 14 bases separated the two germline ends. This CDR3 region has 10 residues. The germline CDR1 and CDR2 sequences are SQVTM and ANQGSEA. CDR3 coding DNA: TGCAGCGGATTCGAGGGGGGGGCTTTCTTT. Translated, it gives CSGFEGGAFF.

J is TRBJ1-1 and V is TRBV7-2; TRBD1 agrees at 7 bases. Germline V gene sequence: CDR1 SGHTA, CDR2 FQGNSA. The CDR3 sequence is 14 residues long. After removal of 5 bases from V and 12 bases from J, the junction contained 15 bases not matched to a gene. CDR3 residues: CASSAFGGQKEPFF. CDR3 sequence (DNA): TGTGCCAGCAGCGCCTTCGGGGGACAGAAGGAACCTTTCTTT.

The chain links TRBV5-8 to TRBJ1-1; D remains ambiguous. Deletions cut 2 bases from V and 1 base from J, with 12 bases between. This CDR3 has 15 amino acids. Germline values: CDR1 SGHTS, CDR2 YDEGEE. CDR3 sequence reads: CASSFASVGNTEAFF. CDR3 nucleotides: TGTGCCAGCAGCTTCGCCTCGGTCGGGAACACTGAAGCTTTCTTT.

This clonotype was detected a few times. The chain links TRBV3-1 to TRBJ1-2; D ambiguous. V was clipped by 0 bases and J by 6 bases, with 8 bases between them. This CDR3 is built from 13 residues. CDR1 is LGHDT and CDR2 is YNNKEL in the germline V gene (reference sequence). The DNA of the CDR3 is TGTGCCAGCAGCCAAGAGGGAAGAGATGGCTACACCTTC. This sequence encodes CASSQEGRDGYTF.

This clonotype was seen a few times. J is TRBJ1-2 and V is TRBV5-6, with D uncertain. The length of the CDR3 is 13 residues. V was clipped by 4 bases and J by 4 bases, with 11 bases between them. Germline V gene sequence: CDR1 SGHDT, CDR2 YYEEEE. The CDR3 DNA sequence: TGTGCCAGCAGCCGCGGACCCACCTATGGCTACACCTTC. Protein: CASSRGPTYGYTF.

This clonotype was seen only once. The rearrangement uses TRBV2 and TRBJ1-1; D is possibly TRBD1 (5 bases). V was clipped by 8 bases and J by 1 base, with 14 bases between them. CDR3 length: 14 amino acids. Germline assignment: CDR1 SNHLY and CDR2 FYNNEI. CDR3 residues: CASGQGPRNTEAFF. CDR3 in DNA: TGTGCCAGCGGTCAGGGTCCGAGGAACACTGAAGCTTTCTTT.

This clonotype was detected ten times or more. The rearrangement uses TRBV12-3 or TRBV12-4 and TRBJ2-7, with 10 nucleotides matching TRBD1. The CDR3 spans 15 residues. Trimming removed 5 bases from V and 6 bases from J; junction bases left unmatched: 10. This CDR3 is CASSPLGTGVREQYF. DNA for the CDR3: TGTGCCAGCAGTCCCCTCGGGACAGGGGTCCGCGAGCAGTACTTC.

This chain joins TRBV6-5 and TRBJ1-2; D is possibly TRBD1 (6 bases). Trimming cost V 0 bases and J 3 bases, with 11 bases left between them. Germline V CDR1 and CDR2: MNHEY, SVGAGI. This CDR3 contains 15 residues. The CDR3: CASSYSGTLDYGYTF. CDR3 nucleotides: TGTGCCAGCAGTTACTCCGGGACATTAGACTATGGCTACACCTTC.

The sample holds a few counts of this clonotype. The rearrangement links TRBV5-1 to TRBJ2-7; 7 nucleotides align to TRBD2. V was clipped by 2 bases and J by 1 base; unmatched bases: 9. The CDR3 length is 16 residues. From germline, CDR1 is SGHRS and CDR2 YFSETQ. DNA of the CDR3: TGCGCCAGCAGCTTTGCTCTAGCGGCCTATTCCTACGAGCAGTACTTC. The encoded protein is CASSFALAAYSYEQYF.

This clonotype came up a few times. CDR3 loop: CSSTGSNEKLFF. The CDR3, as DNA: TGCAGTTCGACAGGGTCAAATGAAAAACTGTTTTTT. V usage is TRBV20-1 and J usage is TRBJ1-4, with 7 bases identical to TRBD1. V dropped 8 bases and J dropped 5; count of bases not matched to a gene: 5. The CDR3 contains 12 residues. Germline loops: CDR1 DFQATT, CDR2 SNEGSKA (reference sequence).

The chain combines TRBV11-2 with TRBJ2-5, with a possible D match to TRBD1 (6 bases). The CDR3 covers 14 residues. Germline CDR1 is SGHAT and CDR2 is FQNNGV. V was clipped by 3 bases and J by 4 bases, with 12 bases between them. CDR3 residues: CASSFRGARETQYF. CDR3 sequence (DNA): TGTGCCAGCAGCTTCAGGGGCGCCCGAGAGACCCAGTACTTC.

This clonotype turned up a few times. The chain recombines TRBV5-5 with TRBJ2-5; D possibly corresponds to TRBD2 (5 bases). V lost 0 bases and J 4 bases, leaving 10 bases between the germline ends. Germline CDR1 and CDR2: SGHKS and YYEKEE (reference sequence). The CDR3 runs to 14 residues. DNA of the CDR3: TGTGCCAGCAGCTTGGAACCTGGGAGAGAGACCCAGTACTTC. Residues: CASSLEPGRETQYF.

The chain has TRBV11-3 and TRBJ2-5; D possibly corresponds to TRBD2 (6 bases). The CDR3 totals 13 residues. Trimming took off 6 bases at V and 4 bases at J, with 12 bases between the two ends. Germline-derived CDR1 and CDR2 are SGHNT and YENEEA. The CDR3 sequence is CASRPKGGETQYF. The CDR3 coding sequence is TGTGCCAGCAGACCTAAGGGAGGAGAGACCCAGTACTTC.

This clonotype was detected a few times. For the CDR3, the DNA is TGTGCCAGCAGCCCGAGCCACCACTTGGACAGGTATAATTCACCCCTCCACTTT. Its protein is CASSPSHHLDRYNSPLHF. This sequence joins TRBV3-1 and TRBJ1-6; 7 bases line up with TRBD1. This CDR3 has 18 amino acids. From germline, CDR1 is LGHDT and CDR2 YNNKEL (reference sequence). V lost 4 bases to trimming and J lost 4 bases; unmatched junction nucleotides: 13.

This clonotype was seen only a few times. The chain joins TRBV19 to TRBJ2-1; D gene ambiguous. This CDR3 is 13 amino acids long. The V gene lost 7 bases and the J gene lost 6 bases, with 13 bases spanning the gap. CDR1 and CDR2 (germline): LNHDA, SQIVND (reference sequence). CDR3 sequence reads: CASKIPQFNEQFF. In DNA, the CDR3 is TGTGCCAGTAAAATCCCTCAATTCAATGAGCAGTTCTTC.

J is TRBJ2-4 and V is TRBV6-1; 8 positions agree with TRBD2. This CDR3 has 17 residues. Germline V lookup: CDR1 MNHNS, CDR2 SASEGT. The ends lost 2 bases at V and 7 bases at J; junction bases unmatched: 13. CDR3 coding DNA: TGTGCCAGCAGTGAAACCCCTCGGGGGGGAATAAGGAACATTCAGTACTTC. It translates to CASSETPRGGIRNIQYF.

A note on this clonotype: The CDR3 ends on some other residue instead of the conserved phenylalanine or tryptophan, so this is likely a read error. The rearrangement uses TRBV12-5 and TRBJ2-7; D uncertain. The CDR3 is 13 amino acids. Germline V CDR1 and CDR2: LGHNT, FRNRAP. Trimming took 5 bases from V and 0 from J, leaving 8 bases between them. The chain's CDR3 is CASGNIASYEQYS. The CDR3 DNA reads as TGTGCTAGTGGTAACATAGCCTCCTACGAGCAGTACTCC.

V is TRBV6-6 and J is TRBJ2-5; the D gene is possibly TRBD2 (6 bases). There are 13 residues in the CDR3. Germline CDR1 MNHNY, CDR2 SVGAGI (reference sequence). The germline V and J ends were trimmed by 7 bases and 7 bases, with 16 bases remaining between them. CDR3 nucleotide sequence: TGTGCCAGCACCCTTCTGGGGGGAGGGACCCAGTACTTC. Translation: CASTLLGGGTQYF.

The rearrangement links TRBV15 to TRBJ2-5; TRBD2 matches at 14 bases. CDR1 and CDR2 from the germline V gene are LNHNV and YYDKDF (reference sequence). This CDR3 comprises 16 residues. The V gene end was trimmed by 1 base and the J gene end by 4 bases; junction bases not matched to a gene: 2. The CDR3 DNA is TGTGCCACCAGCAGAGGAGGGACTAGCGGGGGAGAGACCCAGTACTTC. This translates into CATSRGGTSGGETQYF.

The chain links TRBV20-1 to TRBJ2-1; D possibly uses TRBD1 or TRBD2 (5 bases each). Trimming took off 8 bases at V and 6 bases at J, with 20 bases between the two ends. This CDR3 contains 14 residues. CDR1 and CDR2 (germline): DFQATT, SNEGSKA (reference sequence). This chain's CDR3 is CSPRAGTLGNEQFF. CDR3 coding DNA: TGCAGTCCCAGGGCCGGGACCCTTGGCAATGAGCAGTTCTTC.

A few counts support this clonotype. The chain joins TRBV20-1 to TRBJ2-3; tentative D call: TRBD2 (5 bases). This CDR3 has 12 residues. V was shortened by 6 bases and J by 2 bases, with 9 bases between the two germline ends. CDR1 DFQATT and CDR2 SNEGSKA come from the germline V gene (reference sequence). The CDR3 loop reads CSARAATDTQYF. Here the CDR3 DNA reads TGCAGTGCGAGGGCGGCCACAGATACGCAGTATTTT.

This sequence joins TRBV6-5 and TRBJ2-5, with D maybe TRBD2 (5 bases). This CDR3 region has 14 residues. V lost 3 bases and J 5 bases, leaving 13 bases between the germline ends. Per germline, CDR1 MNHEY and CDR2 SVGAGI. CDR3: CASSYTGREETQYF. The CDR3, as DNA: TGTGCCAGCAGTTATACGGGGAGAGAGGAGACCCAGTACTTC.

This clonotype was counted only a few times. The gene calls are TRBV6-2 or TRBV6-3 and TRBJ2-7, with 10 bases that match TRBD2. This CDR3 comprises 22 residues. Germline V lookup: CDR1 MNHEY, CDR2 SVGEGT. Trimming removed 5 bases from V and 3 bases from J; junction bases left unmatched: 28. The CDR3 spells CASSPGLAAKIQQPNLHYEQYF. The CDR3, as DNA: TGTGCCAGCAGTCCCGGACTAGCGGCGAAAATTCAGCAGCCAAACCTACACTACGAGCAGTACTTC.

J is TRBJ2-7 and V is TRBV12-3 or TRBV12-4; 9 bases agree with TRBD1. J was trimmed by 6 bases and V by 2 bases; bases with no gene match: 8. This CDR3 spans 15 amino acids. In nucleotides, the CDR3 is TGTGCCAGCAGTTTAATCCCGGACAGGGGTATCGAGCAGTACTTC. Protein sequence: CASSLIPDRGIEQYF.

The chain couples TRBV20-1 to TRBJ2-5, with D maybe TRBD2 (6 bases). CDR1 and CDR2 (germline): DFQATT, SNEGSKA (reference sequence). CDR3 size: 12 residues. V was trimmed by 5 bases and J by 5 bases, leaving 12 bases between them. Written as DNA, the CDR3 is TGCAGTGCTCGGCGGGGCGCGGAGACCCAGTACTTC. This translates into CSARRGAETQYF.